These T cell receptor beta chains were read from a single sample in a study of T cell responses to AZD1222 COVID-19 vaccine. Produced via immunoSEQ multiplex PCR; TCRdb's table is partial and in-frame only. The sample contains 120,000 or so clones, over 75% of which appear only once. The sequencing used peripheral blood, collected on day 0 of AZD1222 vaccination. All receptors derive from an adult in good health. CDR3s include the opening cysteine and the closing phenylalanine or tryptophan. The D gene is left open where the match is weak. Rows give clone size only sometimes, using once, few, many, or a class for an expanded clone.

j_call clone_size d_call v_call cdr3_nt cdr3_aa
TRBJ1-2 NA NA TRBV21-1 TGTGCCAGCAGCAAAGCACAACGGACAGGGTACCGTAACTATGGCTACACCTTC CASSKAQRTGYRNYGYTF
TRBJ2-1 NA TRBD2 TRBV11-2 TGTGCCAGCAGCGCCCGGACTAGAAATCACTATGAGCAGTTCTTC CASSARTRNHYEQFF
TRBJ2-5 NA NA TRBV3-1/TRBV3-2 TGTGCCAGCAGCCAAGATAGGAGAGGGGGGGGCGAGACCCAGTACTTC CASSQDRRGGGETQYF
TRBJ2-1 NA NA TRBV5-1 TGCGCCAGCAGCTTGGCAGTTGGCTCCTACAATGAGCAGTTCTTC CASSLAVGSYNEQFF
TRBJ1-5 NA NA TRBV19 TGTGCCAGTACTACGGGACAAGGCAATCAGCCCCAGCATTTT CASTTGQGNQPQHF
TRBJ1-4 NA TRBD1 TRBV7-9 TGTGCCAGCAGCTCCCGGACAGGGGCTACTAATGAAAAACTGTTTTTT CASSSRTGATNEKLFF
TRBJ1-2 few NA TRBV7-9 TGTGCCAGCAGCTCTACCACAGGGAATCGAGGCTACACCTTC CASSSTTGNRGYTF
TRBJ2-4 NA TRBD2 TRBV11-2 TGTGCCAGCAGCTTAGAGGGGACTAGCGGGAGAAAGGCCAAAAACATTCAGTACTTC CASSLEGTSGRKAKNIQYF
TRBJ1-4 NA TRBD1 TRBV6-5 TGTGCCAGCAGCAAAGGGCAGGGGGCACATGAAAAACTGTTTTTT CASSKGQGAHEKLFF
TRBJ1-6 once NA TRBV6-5 TGTGCCAGCAGTTACTCGGCAGGGAATAATTCACCCCTCCACTTT CASSYSAGNNSPLHF
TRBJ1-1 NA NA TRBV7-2 TGTGCCAGCAGCCTAGTGGGCACTTCCTCGGATCTCTTT CASSLVGTSSDLF
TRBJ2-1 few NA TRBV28 TGTGCCAGCCGTGGCATGGACCACAATGAGCAGTTCTTC CASRGMDHNEQFF
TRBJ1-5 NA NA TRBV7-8 TGTGCCAGCAGCTCCCAGGGTAGCAATCAGCCCCAGCATTTT CASSSQGSNQPQHF
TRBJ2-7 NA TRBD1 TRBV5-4 TGTGCCAGCAGCCTGGGACAGGGGGCCTCCTACGAGCAGTACTTC CASSLGQGASYEQYF
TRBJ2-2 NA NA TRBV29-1 TGCAGCGTTGGGCAGAACACCGGGGAGCTGTTTTTT CSVGQNTGELFF
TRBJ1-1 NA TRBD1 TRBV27 TGTGCCAGCCAAAGGGGGCAATCGGAAGCTTTCTTT CASQRGQSEAFF
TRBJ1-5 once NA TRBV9 TGTGCCAGCAGCGTAGGGGGGATTAGCAATCAGCCCCAGCATTTT CASSVGGISNQPQHF
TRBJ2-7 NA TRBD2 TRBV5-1 TGCGCCAGCAGCGGCGGGACTAGCGGCTACGAGCAGTACTTC CASSGGTSGYEQYF
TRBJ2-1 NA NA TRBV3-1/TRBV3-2 TGTGCCAGCAGCCAAACGACTACCAATGAGCAGTTCTTC CASSQTTTNEQFF
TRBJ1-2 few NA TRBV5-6 TGTGCCAGCAGCTTGGAAAGGGTCCCCTCCTATGGCTACACCTTC CASSLERVPSYGYTF
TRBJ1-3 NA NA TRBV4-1 TGCGCCAGCAGCCAAGATGGGGACGCCAGACGAAACACCATATATTTT CASSQDGDARRNTIYF
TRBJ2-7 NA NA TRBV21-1 TGTGCCAGCAGCAAAGCGGGAGGAGGGAGCTACGAGCAGTACTTC CASSKAGGGSYEQYF
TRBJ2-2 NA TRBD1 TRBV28 TGTGCCAGCACCACCACAGGGGCAGGCACCGGGGAGCTGTTTTTT CASTTTGAGTGELFF
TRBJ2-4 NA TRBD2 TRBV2 TGTGCCAGCAGCGCAGCGGGAGGAGTGGGGGCCAAAAACATTCAGTACTTC CASSAAGGVGAKNIQYF
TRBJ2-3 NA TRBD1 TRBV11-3 TGTGCCAGCAGCTCTGGACAGGGGGCGGGAGGCACAGATACGCAGTATTTT CASSSGQGAGGTDTQYF
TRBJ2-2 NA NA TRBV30 TGTGCCTGGAGTAGGGGCACCGGGGAGCTGTTTTTT CAWSRGTGELFF